These 30 T cell receptor beta chains were all obtained from the same sample, sequenced in a study of blood T cell repertoires in COVID-19. Assay: immunoSEQ multiplex PCR; the TCRdb copy retains only in-frame clones and omits some. The sample includes around 80,000 clones, roughly four fifths seen only once; the top ten take 8% to 13%. The specimen was peripheral blood. These receptors came from a man aged 60 to 75 with acute or convalescent COVID-19.

The chain joins TRBV27 to TRBJ1-6, with D unclear. The CDR3 loop spans 15 amino acids. Per germline, CDR1 MNHEY and CDR2 SMNVEV (reference sequence). V was clipped by 3 bases and J by 0 bases, with 6 bases between them. The chain's CDR3 is CASSLRSSYNSPLHF. Written as DNA, the CDR3 is TGTGCCAGCAGTTTGAGAAGCTCCTATAATTCACCCCTCCACTTT.

J is TRBJ1-6 and V is TRBV19; D unresolved. V was shortened by 6 bases and J by 7 bases, with 10 bases between the two germline ends. The CDR3 spans 13 residues. Germline values: CDR1 LNHDA, CDR2 SQIVND (reference sequence). CDR3 region: CASRPGWNSPLHF. The CDR3 DNA sequence: TGTGCCAGTAGGCCAGGTTGGAATTCACCCCTCCACTTT. Variable domain in full (rest from reference TRBV19 and TRBJ1-6): DGGITQSPKYLFRKEGQNVTLSCEQNLNHDAMYWYRQDPGQGLRLIYYSQIVNDFQKGDIAEGYSVSREKKESFPLTVTSAQKNPTAFYLCASRPGWNSPLHFGNGTRLTVT.

The J gene is TRBJ2-3, the V gene TRBV10-2; a possible D gene is TRBD2 (6 bases). Trimming left V 3 bases short and J 0 bases short, with 7 bases between. CDR3 length: 14 amino acids. Germline CDR1 WSHSY, CDR2 SAAADI. CDR3 sequence: CASSDSGSTDTQYF. CDR3 coding DNA: TGCGCCAGCAGTGATAGCGGTAGCACAGATACGCAGTATTTT.

The chain carries TRBV2 and TRBJ1-2, with a tentative D call TRBD1 (5 bases). The CDR3 is made up of 14 amino acids. CDR1 is SNHLY and CDR2 is FYNNEI in the germline V gene. Trimming removed 4 bases from V and 4 bases from J, with 13 bases in between. CDR3 in DNA: TGTGCCAGCAGTGGTACAGGCTCCTTCTATGGCTACACCTTC. Encoded protein: CASSGTGSFYGYTF.

The gene calls are TRBV25-1 and TRBJ2-6; D gene unclear. The CDR3 has 16 amino acids. The V end lost 3 bases, the J end lost 0 bases, and 9 bases lay between the germline ends. CDR1 is MGHDK and CDR2 is SYGVNS in the germline V gene. CDR3 in DNA: TGTGCCAGCAGTGAGATCAGGCTCTCTGGGGCCAACGTCCTGACTTTC. Translating gives CASSEIRLSGANVLTF.

The chain carries TRBV7-2 and TRBJ1-1; possible D gene TRBD1, 5 bases. Trimming took off 5 bases at V and 4 bases at J, with 11 bases between the two ends. This CDR3 spans 13 amino acids. Germline-derived CDR1 and CDR2 are SGHTA and FQGNSA. The CDR3 sequence is CASSAQGATEAFF. The CDR3 DNA reads as TGTGCCAGCAGCGCCCAGGGTGCCACTGAAGCTTTCTTT.

The J gene is TRBJ2-5, the V gene TRBV7-2; 7 bases are a match to TRBD2. This CDR3 contains 16 residues. With 5 bases clipped from V and 2 bases from J, the junction kept 11 bases outside the gene matches. CDR1 is SGHTA and CDR2 is FQGNSA in the germline V gene. The CDR3 protein is CASSRVAGGVQETQYF. CDR3 sequence (DNA): TGTGCCAGCAGCCGGGTAGCGGGCGGGGTTCAAGAGACCCAGTACTTC.

The rearrangement joins TRBV7-9 to TRBJ1-5; no reliable D call. From germline, CDR1 is SEHNR and CDR2 FQNEAQ (reference sequence). Deletions cut 2 bases from V and 6 bases from J, with 8 bases between. This CDR3 comprises 13 residues. The CDR3 region has the DNA TGTGCCAGCAGCTTACCAGGTCGTCAGCCCCAGCATTTT. Its translation is CASSLPGRQPQHF.

This chain links TRBV7-3 with TRBJ2-3; a possible D gene is TRBD2 (7 bases). V was trimmed by 8 bases and J by 2 bases, leaving 17 bases between them. The CDR3 length is 15 residues. Germline V gives CDR1 SGHTA, CDR2 FQGTGA. The CDR3 DNA follows: TGTGCCAGCCGCCAGGGAGGGGGGCCCACAGATACGCAGTATTTT. Protein: CASRQGGGPTDTQYF.

This chain connects TRBV7-2 to TRBJ2-5; tentatively, D is TRBD2 (6 bases). Germline CDR1 is SGHTA and CDR2 is FQGNSA. CDR3 length: 14 residues. The V end was cut by 5 bases, the J end by 2 bases, with 12 bases between. This chain's CDR3 is CASSPSGLQETQYF. The CDR3 DNA follows: TGTGCCAGCAGCCCGAGCGGGTTACAAGAGACCCAGTACTTC.

The chain has TRBV28 and TRBJ1-2, with TRBD1 matching 8 bases. CDR1 and CDR2 from the germline V gene are MDHEN and SYDVKM. Trimming took 3 bases from V and 7 from J; bases not matched to a gene: 4. The CDR3 contains 13 residues. The CDR3 region is CASSLYRGGGYTF. The CDR3 region has the DNA TGTGCCAGCAGTTTGTACAGGGGGGGTGGCTACACCTTC.

V is TRBV19 and J is TRBJ1-3; 7 bases map to TRBD1. The CDR3 totals 14 residues. The germline V gene encodes CDR1 LNHDA and CDR2 SQIVND (reference sequence). The trim removed 8 bases at V and 0 bases at J, leaving 4 bases unmatched. CDR3 loop: CASYRDSSGNTIYF. In nucleotides, the CDR3 is TGTGCCAGTTACCGGGACAGCTCTGGAAACACCATATATTTT.

J is TRBJ2-2 and V is TRBV7-9; TRBD2 matches at 11 bases. V dropped 5 bases and J dropped 3; count of bases not matched to a gene: 2. The CDR3 runs 15 residues. Germline V gene sequence: CDR1 SEHNR, CDR2 FQNEAQ (reference sequence). The CDR3 is CASSLLAGDTGELFF. CDR3 in DNA: TGTGCCAGCAGCCTACTAGCGGGGGACACCGGGGAGCTGTTTTTT.

V gene TRBV4-3 combines with J gene TRBJ1-3; 10 bases agree with TRBD1. The CDR3 extends over 17 amino acids. The J segment lost 4 bases and the V segment lost 1 base, leaving 7 bases of the junction unmatched. CDR1 and CDR2 from the germline V gene are LGHNA and YSLEER. The CDR3 bases are TGCGCCAGCAGCCAAGCTTCTATGGGACAGGGGGGAAACACCATATATTTT. Its protein is CASSQASMGQGGNTIYF.

J is TRBJ2-1 and V is TRBV4-1; no reliable D call. Germline-derived CDR1 and CDR2 are MGHRA and YSYEKL. Trimming took 0 bases from V and 5 from J, leaving 20 bases between them. CDR3 length: 18 residues. CDR3: CASSQDPRPTPPDNEQFF. The CDR3 DNA reads TGCGCCAGCAGCCAAGATCCCCGACCGACACCTCCTGACAATGAGCAGTTCTTC.

The V gene is TRBV5-1, the J gene TRBJ2-1; 7 bases are a match to TRBD1. The CDR3 is 14 residues long. The ends lost 0 bases at V and 12 bases at J; junction bases unmatched: 9. The germline V gene encodes CDR1 SGHRS and CDR2 YFSETQ. This chain's CDR3 is CASSLGQGGLRQFF. In DNA form, the CDR3 reads TGCGCCAGCAGCTTGGGACAGGGCGGTTTAAGGCAGTTCTTC.

The rearrangement links TRBV11-3 to TRBJ2-3; D is possibly TRBD1 (5 bases). The CDR3 covers 13 residues. Trimming removed 5 bases from V and 3 bases from J, with 9 bases in between. Germline lookup yields CDR1 SGHNT and CDR2 YENEEA. CDR3 nucleotide sequence: TGTGCCAGCAGCCGCAGACAGACAGATACGCAGTATTTT. Translated, it gives CASSRRQTDTQYF.

This chain links TRBV7-2 with TRBJ2-2, with 8 bases fitting TRBD2. Trimming cost V 5 bases and J 6 bases; bases outside gene matches: 5. CDR1 and CDR2 from the germline V gene are SGHTA and FQGNSA. This CDR3 spans 14 amino acids. The CDR3 DNA follows: TGTGCCAGCAGCCCGCGACTAGCGCCCGGGGAGCTGTTTTTT. It is translated as CASSPRLAPGELFF.

This clone was counted once. The rearrangement joins TRBV30 to TRBJ2-7, with no clear D. This CDR3 has 11 residues. Germline values: CDR1 GTSNPN, CDR2 SVGIG (reference sequence). The V and J ends lost 3 bases and 4 bases respectively, with 7 bases between them. CDR3 in amino acids: CAWSHNYEQYF. For the CDR3, the DNA is TGTGCCTGGAGCCACAATTACGAGCAGTACTTC.

The chain recombines TRBV27 with TRBJ2-1, with TRBD2 matching over 11 bases. The germline V gene encodes CDR1 MNHEY and CDR2 SMNVEV (reference sequence). There are 13 residues in the CDR3. J gave up 9 bases and V 6 bases, and 4 bases lay outside the gene matches. CDR3 DNA sequence: TGTGCCAGCAGAAGTAGCGGGAGGGGTGAGCAGTTCTTC. The encoded protein is CASRSSGRGEQFF.

This chain connects TRBV2 to TRBJ2-7, with a tentative D call TRBD1 (6 bases). The germline gives CDR1 SNHLY, CDR2 FYNNEI. This CDR3 is built from 12 residues. Trimming left V 7 bases short and J 7 bases short, with 14 bases between. This CDR3 is CASNRESGEQYF. CDR3 DNA: TGTGCCAGCAACAGGGAATCAGGAGAGCAGTACTTC.

The chain joins TRBV2 to TRBJ1-2; tentatively, D is TRBD1 (6 bases). This CDR3 is built from 14 residues. CDR1 is SNHLY, CDR2 FYNNEI, per germline. Between the trimmed V and J ends, which lost 6 bases and 2 bases, there was a span of 13 bases. In DNA, the CDR3 is TGTGCCAGCAGGGTGACAGGATTAAACTATGGCTACACCTTC. This gives the protein CASRVTGLNYGYTF.

Only one count was recorded for this clone. This chain uses TRBV7-2 with TRBJ2-2; D unresolved. Germline lookup yields CDR1 SGHTA and CDR2 FQGNSA. The ends were cut back, 4 bases at V and 7 bases at J, with 13 bases in the middle. The length of the CDR3 is 14 residues. CDR3 DNA sequence: TGTGCCAGCAGCTCCCAGGTAACCGGCGGGGAGCTGTTTTTT. It translates to CASSSQVTGGELFF.

The rearrangement joins TRBV10-1 to TRBJ2-1; D is possibly TRBD1 (6 bases). Trimming removed 2 bases at V and 1 base at J, with 18 bases between. The CDR3 contains 18 residues. CDR1 is WNHNN and CDR2 is SYGVQD in the germline V gene (reference sequence). DNA of the CDR3: TGCGCCAGCAGTGAGACCAGATCCGGGACACAGTCCTACAATGAGCAGTTCTTC. It translates to CASSETRSGTQSYNEQFF.

The count of this clone is one. The gene calls are TRBV7-2 and TRBJ1-1; D is perhaps TRBD1 (5 bases). From germline, CDR1 is SGHTA and CDR2 FQGNSA. The CDR3 spans 14 residues. Trimming left V 2 bases short and J 8 bases short, with 15 bases between. CDR3 sequence (DNA): TGTGCCAGCAGCTTATCCGGACAATTGGGGGAAGCTTTCTTT. It translates to CASSLSGQLGEAFF. The full variable domain, completed using reference TRBV7-2 and TRBJ1-1, is GAGVSQSPSNKVTEKGKDVELRCDPISGHTALYWYRQSLGQGLEFLIYFQGNSAPDKSGLPSDRFSAERTGGSVSTLTIQRTQQEDSAVYLCASSLSGQLGEAFFGQGTRLTVV.

The chain employs TRBV19 and TRBJ2-1; weak D call: TRBD2 (5 bases). The germline CDR1 and CDR2 sequences are LNHDA and SQIVND (reference sequence). The CDR3 spans 17 residues. Trimming shortened V by 5 bases and J by 4 bases, and 21 bases separated the two germline ends. CDR3 amino acids: CASSQVSRARGYNEQFF. The CDR3 DNA follows: TGTGCCAGTAGTCAAGTTAGCCGAGCTCGGGGTTACAATGAGCAGTTCTTC.

The rearrangement joins TRBV6-2 or TRBV6-3 to TRBJ2-5; 8 nucleotides agree with TRBD2. This CDR3 is 15 amino acids long. V lost 5 bases and J lost 3; bases outside the gene matches: 8. Germline values: CDR1 MNHEY, CDR2 SVGEGT. This CDR3 is CASSPGGAGEETQYF. In nucleotides, the CDR3 is TGTGCCAGCAGTCCGGGGGGGGCAGGGGAAGAGACCCAGTACTTC.

This rearrangement joins TRBV5-1 to TRBJ2-3; a possible D gene is TRBD2 (7 bases). V shed 5 bases and J shed 5 bases, with 15 bases lying between them. In germline, CDR1 is SGHRS, CDR2 YFSETQ. The CDR3 length is 14 residues. The chain's CDR3 is CASRVTGGRDTQYF. The CDR3 coding sequence is TGCGCCAGCAGAGTCACGGGGGGCCGAGATACGCAGTATTTT. The entire variable domain, with the rest obtained from reference TRBV5-1 and TRBJ2-3, is as follows: KAGVTQTPRYLIKTRGQQVTLSCSPISGHRSVSWYQQTPGQGLQFLFEYFSETQRNKGNFPGRFSGRQFSNSRSEMNVSTLELGDSALYLCASRVTGGRDTQYFGPGTRLTVL.

The rearrangement joins TRBV7-3 to TRBJ2-1; D is possibly TRBD2 (6 bases). CDR3 length equals 15 residues. The germline gives CDR1 SGHTA, CDR2 FQGTGA. V shed 5 bases and J shed 0 bases, with 11 bases lying between them. CDR3 coding DNA: TGTGCCAGCAGCCCCCCGGGGGTCTCCTACAATGAGCAGTTCTTC. Translated: CASSPPGVSYNEQFF.

The CDR3 bases are TGTGCCAGCAGAAACCAGGGGAACACTGAAGCTTTCTTT. Translation gives CASRNQGNTEAFF. The chain employs TRBV16 and TRBJ1-1, with a possible D match to TRBD1 (5 bases). Germline V lookup: CDR1 KGHSY, CDR2 FQNENV. Trimming cost V 6 bases and J 1 base, with 9 bases left between them. The CDR3 runs 13 residues.